These 20 T cell receptor beta chains came from one sample sequenced in a study of T cells in Graves' hyperthyroidism and ophthalmopathy. Using RNA transcripts as the source, TCR beta CDR3 regions were amplified. With the HTBI primer set, the TCR CDR3 went through a first round of RT-PCR. TCRdb passed the multiplex PCR reads through MiXCR, listing each CDR3 protein once. The sample lists some 580,000 distinct CDR3 sequences, about 16% occurring once. The sequenced material came from blood. These TCRs come from a woman aged 40 to 50 with Graves' ophthalmopathy.

The chain uses TRBV9 and TRBJ1-6; D possibly corresponds to TRBD1 (5 bases). The CDR3 is 14 amino acids. Trimming pared 3 bases from V and 8 bases from J, leaving 12 bases between. Germline V gene lookup returns CDR1 SGDLS and CDR2 YYNGEE. The CDR3 DNA reads TGTGCCAGCAGCGCAACACAGGACTATTCACCCCTCCACTTT. Translating it yields CASSATQDYSPLHF.

In this sample, this clonotype turned up many times. The chain couples TRBV28 to TRBJ1-5; the D is unclear. Germline loops: CDR1 MDHEN, CDR2 SYDVKM. This CDR3 is 15 amino acids long. V was cut by 5 bases and J by 7 bases, with 18 bases left in between. CDR3 amino acids: CASSASGGKLQPQHF. In DNA, the CDR3 is TGTGCCAGCAGTGCCTCGGGAGGGAAATTACAGCCCCAGCATTTT.

This clonotype was seen only a few times. This sequence joins TRBV7-9 and TRBJ2-3, with 9 nucleotides matching TRBD1. CDR1 is SEHNR, CDR2 FQNEAQ, per germline (reference sequence). There are 18 residues in the CDR3. V dropped 1 base and J dropped 2; count of bases not matched to a gene: 10. The CDR3: CASSLVPGTGRLTDTQYF. The CDR3 region has the DNA TGTGCCAGCAGCTTAGTCCCCGGGACAGGGAGACTCACAGATACGCAGTATTTT.

This clonotype has more than one count but fewer than ten. CDR3 DNA sequence: TGTGCCTGGAGGGACAGAGGACCTTCACCCCTCCACTTT. Encoded protein: CAWRDRGPSPLHF. The genes are TRBV30 and TRBJ1-6, with a tentative D call TRBD1 (6 bases). CDR1 GTSNPN and CDR2 SVGIG come from the germline V gene (reference sequence). This CDR3 comprises 13 residues. Trimming removed 3 bases at V and 9 bases at J, with 12 bases between. The full variable domain, completed using reference TRBV30 and TRBJ1-6, is SQTIHQWPATLVQPVGSPLSLECTVEGTSNPNLYWYRQAAGRGLQLLFYSVGIGQISSEVPQNLSASRPQDRQFILSSKKLLLSDSGFYLCAWRDRGPSPLHFGNGTRLTVT.

The V call is TRBV29-1, the J call TRBJ2-7; 9 bases fit TRBD1. After removal of 3 bases from V and 2 bases from J, the junction contained 2 bases not matched to a gene. CDR1 is SQVTM and CDR2 is ANQGSEA in the germline V gene. The CDR3 runs 13 residues. DNA of the CDR3: TGCAGCGTTGAGGGACAGGGAACCTACGAGCAGTACTTC. It is translated as CSVEGQGTYEQYF.

This clonotype was counted ten times or more. This chain links TRBV5-1 with TRBJ2-1; 10 bases line up with TRBD2. The CDR3 loop spans 18 amino acids. With V trimmed by 5 bases and J by 0 bases, 11 bases remained unmatched. Per the germline V gene, CDR1 is SGHRS and CDR2 is YFSETQ. CDR3 region: CASSDPPLAGGSYNEQFF. The CDR3 nucleotides read TGCGCCAGCAGTGACCCCCCTTTAGCGGGGGGCTCCTACAATGAGCAGTTCTTC.

This clonotype was found many times. The chain recombines TRBV7-8 with TRBJ2-3; D is unclear. Per germline, CDR1 SGHVS and CDR2 FQNEAQ. V shed 10 bases and J shed 1 base, with 21 bases lying between them. This CDR3 contains 16 residues. CDR3 sequence reads: CATTLSRTWGTDTQYF. The CDR3 DNA follows: TGTGCCACCACGCTTTCTCGAACTTGGGGCACAGATACGCAGTATTTT.

The chain's CDR3 is CASSSQVLTGELFF. For the CDR3, the DNA is TGTGCCAGCAGTTCCCAAGTCCTAACCGGGGAGCTGTTTTTT. This rearrangement joins TRBV6-2 or TRBV6-3 to TRBJ2-2; D unclear. This CDR3 region has 14 residues. CDR1 is MNHEY, CDR2 SVGEGT, per germline. V lost 4 bases, J lost 5 bases, and 11 bases lay in between.

This clonotype was found a few times. V is TRBV2 and J is TRBJ1-3, with D tentatively TRBD1 (6 bases). The germline V and J ends were trimmed by 6 bases and 3 bases, with 12 bases remaining between them. This CDR3 comprises 14 residues. Germline V lookup: CDR1 SNHLY, CDR2 FYNNEI. The CDR3 is CASSAGHGGNTIYF. In DNA, the CDR3 is TGTGCCAGCAGCGCGGGACACGGTGGAAACACCATATATTTT.

On this clonotype itself: With a much larger clone just one base away, this may be a read error. The rearrangement links TRBV3-1 to TRBJ2-3; D call uncertain. V shed 2 bases and J shed 8 bases, with 8 bases lying between them. The V gene's germline CDR1 is LGHDT and CDR2 YNNKEL (reference sequence). The CDR3 is 12 residues long. The CDR3 DNA is TGTGCCAGCAGCCAATCCTCAGGTACGCAGTATTTT. Its translation: CASSQSSGTQYF.

This clonotype occurred a few times. V is TRBV5-1 and J is TRBJ1-6; 7 positions agree with TRBD1. V was pared by 4 bases and J by 6 bases, with 7 bases of the junction left unmatched. Germline CDR1 reads SGHRS; CDR2 reads YFSETQ. The CDR3 loop spans 15 amino acids. In nucleotides, the CDR3 is TGCGCCAGCAGCCTCGACAGGGTGGCTAATTCACCCCTCCACTTT. Its translation: CASSLDRVANSPLHF.

The count of this clonotype is one. The chain links TRBV20-1 to TRBJ2-2; the D call may be TRBD1 or TRBD2 (5 bases each). V shed 0 bases and J shed 2 bases, with 13 bases lying between them. The germline CDR1 and CDR2 sequences are DFQATT and SNEGSKA (reference sequence). The length of the CDR3 is 16 residues. CDR3 amino acids: CSARDLGTPNTGELFF. In nucleotides, the CDR3 is TGCAGTGCTAGAGATCTTGGGACCCCTAACACCGGGGAGCTGTTTTTT.

This clonotype was seen repeatedly, ten times or more. The chain joins TRBV28 to TRBJ2-7; 8 nucleotides match TRBD2. Looked up from germline, CDR1 is MDHEN and CDR2 is SYDVKM. The trim removed 4 bases at V and 4 bases at J, leaving 15 bases unmatched. This CDR3 is built from 17 residues. CDR3 region: CASSSYFLSGSLYEQYF. Here the CDR3 DNA reads TGTGCCAGCAGTTCCTACTTTTTAAGCGGGAGTCTGTACGAGCAGTACTTC. Full variable domain (remainder filled in from reference TRBV28 and TRBJ2-7): DVKVTQSSRYLVKRTGEKVFLECVQDMDHENMFWYRQDPGLGLRLIYFSYDVKMKEKGDIPEGYSVSREKKERFSLILESASTNQTSMYLCASSSYFLSGSLYEQYFGPGTRLTVT.

This chain joins TRBV12-3 or TRBV12-4 and TRBJ1-2, with unresolved D. V lost 6 bases and J lost 8, with 10 bases in between. The CDR3 loop spans 11 amino acids. The CDR3 DNA reads as TGTGCCAGCAGCCCCGACCGCGGCTACACCTTC. Its translation is CASSPDRGYTF.

This clonotype showed up many times. This chain connects TRBV11-2 to TRBJ2-7, with a weak D call TRBD1 (5 bases). Trimming pared 2 bases from V and 3 bases from J, leaving 14 bases between. The CDR3 is made up of 15 amino acids. Germline V gene lookup returns CDR1 SGHAT and CDR2 FQNNGV. The CDR3 DNA is TGTGCCAGCAGCTTAATGTGGGGCCGAGGCTACGAGCAGTACTTC. Translation: CASSLMWGRGYEQYF.

The rearrangement joins TRBV5-1 to TRBJ2-6; D unresolved. Germline-derived CDR1 and CDR2 are SGHRS and YFSETQ. The CDR3 has 17 amino acids. V dropped 0 bases and J dropped 3 bases, with 13 bases sitting between them. CDR3 in DNA: TGCGCCAGCAGCTTGGTGGCAGCCTTAGATGGGGCCAACGTCCTGACTTTC. Protein product: CASSLVAALDGANVLTF.

There are many counts of this clonotype. The chain recombines TRBV3-1 with TRBJ2-7; the D is unclear. V gave up 6 bases and J gave up 3 bases, with 12 bases separating them. Germline values: CDR1 LGHDT, CDR2 YNNKEL (reference sequence). The CDR3 loop spans 13 amino acids. DNA of the CDR3: TGTGCCAGCAGGTCTACAGCCGACTACGAGCAGTACTTC. Encoded protein: CASRSTADYEQYF.

The V and J genes are TRBV7-9 and TRBJ2-1; no clear D. Trimming removed 10 bases from V and 6 bases from J, with 10 bases in between. CDR1 and CDR2 from the germline V gene are SEHNR and FQNEAQ (reference sequence). The CDR3 runs 11 residues. CDR3 protein: CATIWANEQFF. Here the CDR3 DNA reads TGTGCCACGATATGGGCCAATGAGCAGTTCTTC. Based on the CDR3 plus reference TRBV7-9 and TRBJ2-1, the full variable domain is DTGVSQNPRHKITKRGQNVTFRCDPISEHNRLYWYRQTLGQGPEFLTYFQNEAQLEKSRLLSDRFSAERPKGSFSTLEIQRTEQGDSAMYLCATIWANEQFFGPGTRLTVL.

Of note for this clonotype: This may arise from a read error, as a much more abundant clone is one base away. This chain joins TRBV5-1 and TRBJ2-7; 7 bases are a match to TRBD2. This CDR3 spans 15 amino acids. Germline V gene sequence: CDR1 SGHRS, CDR2 YFSETQ. The CDR3 DNA follows: TGCGCCAGCAGCTTGAGGCAGGGAGGGACCTACGAGCAGTGCTTC. As protein: CASSLRQGGTYEQCF.

This clonotype came up many times. The chain has TRBV5-1 and TRBJ2-3; D is uncertain. V lost 0 bases and J lost 3, with 11 bases in between. The CDR3 is 15 amino acids. Germline CDR1 SGHRS, CDR2 YFSETQ. In nucleotides, the CDR3 is TGCGCCAGCAGCTTGGTTGGCAGGTTAACAGATACGCAGTATTTT. Translating it yields CASSLVGRLTDTQYF.